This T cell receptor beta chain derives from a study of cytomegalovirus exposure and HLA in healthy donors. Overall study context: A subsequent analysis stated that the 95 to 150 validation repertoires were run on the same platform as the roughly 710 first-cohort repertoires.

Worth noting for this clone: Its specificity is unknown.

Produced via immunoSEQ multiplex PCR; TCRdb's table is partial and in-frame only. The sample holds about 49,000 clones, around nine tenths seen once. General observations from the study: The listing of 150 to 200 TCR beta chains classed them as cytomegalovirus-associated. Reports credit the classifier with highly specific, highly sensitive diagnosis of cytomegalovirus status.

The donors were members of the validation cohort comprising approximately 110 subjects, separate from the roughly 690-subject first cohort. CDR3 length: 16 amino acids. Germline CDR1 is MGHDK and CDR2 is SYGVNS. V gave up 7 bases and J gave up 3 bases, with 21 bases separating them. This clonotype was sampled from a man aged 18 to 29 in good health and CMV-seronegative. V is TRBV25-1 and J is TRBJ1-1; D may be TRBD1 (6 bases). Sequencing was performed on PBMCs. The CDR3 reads CASTSTGQWWDTEAFF. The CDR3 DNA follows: TGTGCCAGCACTTCGACAGGTCAATGGTGGGACACTGAAGCTTTCTTT.